This TCR beta chain was sequenced during a study of T cells in Graves' hyperthyroidism and ophthalmopathy. Amplification of TCR beta CDR3 regions used RNA as the template. With the HTBI primer set, the TCR CDR3 went through a first round of RT-PCR. MiXCR, applied by TCRdb to the multiplex PCR reads, yields one record per CDR3 protein. The profile shows about 350,000 distinct CDR3 sequences, more than 11% of them singletons. Graves' hyperthyroidism without ophthalmopathy progression within 18 months was termed stable. Diagnosing involved the use of clinical symptoms, serum thyroxine and TRAb, thyroid ultrasound and orbital computed tomography. In this sample, this clonotype turned up a few times. The CDR3 consists of 14 residues. The germline V gene has CDR1 MNHNY and CDR2 SVGAGI (reference sequence). Trimming removed 0 bases at V and 7 bases at J, with 9 bases between.

The source is a woman aged 25-40 years with Graves' hyperthyroidism. This chain uses TRBV6-6 with TRBJ2-2, with a possible D match to TRBD1 (5 bases). Sequencing input: blood. CDR3 protein: CASSYSRVDGELFF. The CDR3 DNA reads as TGTGCCAGCAGTTACTCCAGGGTAGACGGGGAGCTGTTTTTT.